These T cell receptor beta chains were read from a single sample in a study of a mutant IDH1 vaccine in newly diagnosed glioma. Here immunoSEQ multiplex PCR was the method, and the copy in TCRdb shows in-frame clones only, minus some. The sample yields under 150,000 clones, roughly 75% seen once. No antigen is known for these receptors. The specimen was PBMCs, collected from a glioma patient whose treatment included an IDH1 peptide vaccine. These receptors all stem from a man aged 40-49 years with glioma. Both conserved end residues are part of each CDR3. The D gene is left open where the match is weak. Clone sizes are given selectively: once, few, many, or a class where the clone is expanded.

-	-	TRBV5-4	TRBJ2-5	CASSLFGGPQETQYF	TGTGCCAGCAGCTTGTTTGGGGGCCCTCAAGAGACCCAGTACTTC
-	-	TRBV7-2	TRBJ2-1	CASSFRGLGEQFF	TGTGCCAGCAGCTTCAGGGGTCTGGGTGAGCAGTTCTTC
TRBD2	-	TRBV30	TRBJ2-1	CAWSVLAGASSEQFF	TGTGCCTGGAGTGTACTAGCGGGTGCAAGCAGTGAGCAGTTCTTC
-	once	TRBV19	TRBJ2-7	CASSTSFSYEQYF	TGTGCCAGTAGTACCTCGTTCTCCTACGAGCAGTACTTC
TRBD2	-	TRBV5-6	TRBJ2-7	CASSHSGLAGAEQYF	TGTGCCAGCAGTCACTCGGGACTAGCGGGAGCCGAGCAGTACTTC
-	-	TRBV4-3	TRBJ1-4	CASSQEGGGGEKLFF	TGCGCCAGCAGCCAAGAAGGGGGGGGTGGAGAAAAACTGTTTTTT
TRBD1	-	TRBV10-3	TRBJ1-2	CAISERTGEYNYGYTF	TGTGCCATCAGTGAAAGAACAGGGGAATATAACTATGGCTACACCTTC
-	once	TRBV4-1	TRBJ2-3	CASSQERPDTQYF	TGCGCCAGCAGCCAAGAGCGTCCAGATACGCAGTATTTT
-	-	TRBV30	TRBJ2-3	CAWRASTDTQYF	TGTGCCTGGAGGGCGAGCACAGATACGCAGTATTTT
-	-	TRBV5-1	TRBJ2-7	CASSSSRDGFYEQYF	TGCGCCAGCAGCTCGTCGCGGGACGGTTTCTACGAGCAGTACTTC
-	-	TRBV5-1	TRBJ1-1	CASSLAGTTEAFF	TGCGCCAGCAGCTTGGCCGGGACCACTGAAGCTTTCTTT
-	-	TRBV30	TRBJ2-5	CAWSARSGLQETQYF	TGTGCCTGGAGCGCCAGGTCAGGGTTACAAGAGACCCAGTACTTC
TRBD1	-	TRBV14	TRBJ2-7	CASSPGGDRVLDEQYF	TGTGCCAGCAGCCCGGGTGGAGACAGGGTACTCGACGAGCAGTACTTC
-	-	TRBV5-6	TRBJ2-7	CASSFGGRTVKSYEQYF	TGTGCCAGCAGCTTTGGTGGGAGGACAGTGAAGTCCTACGAGCAGTACTTC
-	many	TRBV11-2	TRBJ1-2	CASSLGHAGGYTF	TGTGCCAGCAGCTTAGGACACGCAGGGGGCTACACCTTC
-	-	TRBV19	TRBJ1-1	CASSIQGGEAFF	TGTGCCAGTAGTATCCAGGGAGGCGAAGCTTTCTTT
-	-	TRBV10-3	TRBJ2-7	CAISDGTEYEQYF	TGTGCCATCAGTGATGGGACGGAGTACGAGCAGTACTTC
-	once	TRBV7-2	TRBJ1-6	CASGLSSYNSPLHF	TGTGCCAGCGGGCTGAGCTCCTATAATTCACCCCTCCACTTT
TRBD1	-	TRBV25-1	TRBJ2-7	CASSEYPMGQNYEQYF	TGTGCCAGCAGTGAATACCCTATGGGACAGAACTACGAGCAGTACTTC
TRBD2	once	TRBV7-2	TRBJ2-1	CASSLEAGRYNEQFF	TGTGCCAGCAGCTTAGAAGCGGGGCGTTACAATGAGCAGTTCTTC
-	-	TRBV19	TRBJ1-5	CASSLSTGSNQPQHF	TGTGCCAGTAGCCTCAGTACAGGTAGCAATCAGCCCCAGCATTTT
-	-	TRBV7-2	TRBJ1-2	CASSLYSGTPNGYTF	TGTGCCAGCAGCTTATACTCCGGGACGCCCAATGGCTACACCTTC
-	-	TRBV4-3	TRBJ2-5	CASSQDPTSLQETQYF	TGCGCCAGCAGCCAAGACCCGACGAGCCTTCAAGAGACCCAGTACTTC
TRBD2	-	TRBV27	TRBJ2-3	CASSLSRLARSTDTQYF	TGTGCCAGCAGTTTATCGAGACTAGCGCGTAGCACAGATACGCAGTATTTT
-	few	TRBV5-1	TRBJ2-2	CASSLSRANTGELFF	TGCGCCAGCAGCTTGTCCAGGGCGAACACCGGGGAGCTGTTTTTT
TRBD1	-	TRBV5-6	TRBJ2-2	CASSWGQGTGELFF	TGTGCCAGCAGCTGGGGACAGGGAACCGGGGAGCTGTTTTTT
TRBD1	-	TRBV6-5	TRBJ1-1	CASGRTGMNTEAFF	TGTGCCAGCGGGCGGACAGGCATGAACACTGAAGCTTTCTTT
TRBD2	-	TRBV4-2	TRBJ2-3	CASSQESSGRAIDTQYF	TGTGCCAGCAGCCAAGAGAGTAGCGGGAGGGCAATAGATACGCAGTATTTT
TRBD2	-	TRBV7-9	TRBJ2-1	CASSFRGGGYNEQFF	TGTGCCAGCAGCTTTAGGGGCGGGGGATACAATGAGCAGTTCTTC
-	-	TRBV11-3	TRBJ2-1	CASSPAGAVNEQFF	TGTGCCAGCAGCCCGGCTGGGGCGGTCAATGAGCAGTTCTTC
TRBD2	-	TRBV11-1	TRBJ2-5	CASSLDIRGVQETQYF	TGTGCCAGCAGCTTAGATATCCGGGGGGTCCAAGAGACCCAGTACTTC
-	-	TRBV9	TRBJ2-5	CASSAPDLQETQYF	TGTGCCAGCAGCGCCCCGGACTTACAAGAGACCCAGTACTTC
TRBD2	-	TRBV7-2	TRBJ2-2	CASSPGVAGGPRTGELFF	TGTGCCAGCAGCCCCGGGGTAGCGGGAGGCCCTCGCACCGGGGAGCTGTTTTTT
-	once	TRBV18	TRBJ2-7	CASSPRGEHEQYF	TGTGCCAGCTCACCGCGAGGGGAACACGAGCAGTACTTC
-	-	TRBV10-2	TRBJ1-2	CASSEQPPLHGYTF	TGCGCCAGCAGTGAACAGCCCCCTCTCCATGGCTACACCTTC
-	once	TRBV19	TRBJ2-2	CASSVGLGTGELFF	TGTGCCAGTAGTGTCGGACTGGGGACCGGGGAGCTGTTTTTT
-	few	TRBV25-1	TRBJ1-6	CASKLGAYNSPLHF	TGTGCCAGCAAACTCGGGGCCTATAATTCACCCCTCCACTTT
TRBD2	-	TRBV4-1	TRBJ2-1	CASSQVRLAGGINEQFF	TGCGCCAGCAGCCAAGTAAGGCTAGCGGGAGGTATCAATGAGCAGTTCTTC
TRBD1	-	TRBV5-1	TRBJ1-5	CASSPGTGGIYSNQPQHF	TGCGCCAGCAGCCCCGGGACAGGGGGAATCTATAGCAATCAGCCCCAGCATTTT
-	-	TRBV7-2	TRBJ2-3	CASRYRASTDTQYF	TGTGCCAGCAGATACAGGGCCAGCACAGATACGCAGTATTTT
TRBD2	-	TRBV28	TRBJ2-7	CASSAPGLEGYEQYF	TGTGCCAGCAGTGCTCCGGGACTAGAGGGCTACGAGCAGTACTTC
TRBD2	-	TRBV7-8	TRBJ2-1	CASSAGLAVYNEQFF	TGTGCCAGCAGCGCCGGACTAGCGGTCTACAATGAGCAGTTCTTC
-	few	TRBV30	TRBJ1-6	CAWSDRVYNSPLHF	TGTGCCTGGAGTGACCGGGTCTATAATTCACCCCTCCACTTT
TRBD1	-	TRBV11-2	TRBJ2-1	CASSLEGQGAYNEQFF	TGTGCCAGCAGCTTAGAAGGACAGGGGGCCTACAATGAGCAGTTCTTC
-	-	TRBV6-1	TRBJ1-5	CATGDRGQPQHF	TGTGCCACAGGGGATCGAGGACAGCCCCAGCATTTT